The 15 T cell receptor beta chains presented below share a single source sample, sequenced in a study of blood T cell repertoires in COVID-19. Assay used: immunoSEQ multiplex PCR; TCRdb lists only in-frame clones, some missing. Found here are roughly 400,000 clones, approximately 87% of them singletons; the top ten hold 2.3%. Specimen: peripheral blood. The source of these receptors is a woman aged 55-75 years with COVID-19, enrolled during active disease.

A single count supports this clone. This chain links TRBV30 with TRBJ1-3; 9 nucleotides align to TRBD1. Germline CDR1 GTSNPN, CDR2 SVGIG (reference sequence). CDR3 length: 15 amino acids. V lost 6 bases to trimming and J lost 0 bases; unmatched junction nucleotides: 6. The CDR3 reads CACVTGGHSGNTIYF. CDR3 sequence (DNA): TGTGCCTGTGTGACAGGGGGACACTCTGGAAACACCATATATTTT.

The rearrangement links TRBV6-5 to TRBJ1-2; tentatively, D is TRBD1 (5 bases). Germline lookup yields CDR1 MNHEY and CDR2 SVGAGI. Trimming cost V 0 bases and J 7 bases, with 15 bases left between them. The CDR3 is made up of 15 amino acids. The CDR3 here is CASSYSSNRGGGYTF. The CDR3 bases are TGTGCCAGCAGTTACTCTTCAAACCGCGGGGGTGGCTACACCTTC.

The CDR3 region is CASSLPGTEVYTF. CDR3 DNA: TGTGCCAGCAGCTTACCCGGGACAGAAGTTTACACCTTC. This rearrangement joins TRBV7-3 to TRBJ1-2; 7 bases match TRBD1. With V trimmed by 2 bases and J by 11 bases, 8 bases remained unmatched. The germline V gene has CDR1 SGHTA and CDR2 FQGTGA. CDR3 size: 13 residues.

Turning to this clone: This sample also contains other DNA sequences that code for the same CDR3. J is TRBJ2-3 and V is TRBV5-4, with D maybe TRBD2 (6 bases). In germline, CDR1 is SGHNT, CDR2 YYREEE (reference sequence). The CDR3 is 15 amino acids. The V and J ends lost 0 bases and 2 bases respectively, with 10 bases between them. For the CDR3, the DNA is TGTGCCAGCAGCTTGGGTGGGGGGAACACAGATACGCAGTATTTT. This gives the protein CASSLGGGNTDTQYF.

The genes are TRBV18 and TRBJ1-2; no clear D gene. Germline CDR1 and CDR2: KGHSH and LQKENI. This CDR3 is built from 16 residues. V dropped 2 bases and J dropped 8 bases, with 21 bases sitting between them. The CDR3 DNA sequence: TGTGCCAGCTCACCAAACCATCTTGAAGGGAGAATGGGCTACACCTTC. Amino acids: CASSPNHLEGRMGYTF. The whole variable domain, filled in from reference TRBV18 and TRBJ1-2, reads NAGVMQNPRHLVRRRGQEARLRCSPMKGHSHVYWYRQLPEEGLKFMVYLQKENIIDESGMPKERFSAEFPKEGPSILRIQQVVRGDSAAYFCASSPNHLEGRMGYTFGSGTRLTVV.

The chain employs TRBV7-3 and TRBJ2-1; TRBD2 matches at 9 bases. This CDR3 region has 18 residues. Germline trimming cut 0 bases from V and 6 bases from J; bases unmatched to any gene: 12. Looked up from germline, CDR1 is SGHTA and CDR2 is FQGTGA. The CDR3 spells CASSLTNLAGGPVNEQFF. The CDR3, as DNA: TGTGCCAGCAGCTTAACAAACCTGGCGGGGGGGCCAGTCAATGAGCAGTTCTTC.

The chain uses TRBV20-1 and TRBJ1-2, with D possibly matching TRBD1 (6 bases). The germline V and J ends were trimmed by 3 bases and 1 base, with 12 bases remaining between them. Germline V gives CDR1 DFQATT, CDR2 SNEGSKA (reference sequence). The CDR3 has 14 residues. The CDR3 protein is CSASLPGDNYGYTF. CDR3 sequence (DNA): TGCAGTGCTAGTCTCCCAGGGGATAACTATGGCTACACCTTC.

This chain uses TRBV15 with TRBJ2-2, with 7 bases that match TRBD1. The J segment lost 3 bases and the V segment lost 9 bases, leaving 4 bases of the junction unmatched. CDR1 LNHNV and CDR2 YYDKDF come from the germline V gene (reference sequence). CDR3 length equals 13 residues. The CDR3 region has the DNA TGTGCCACAGGGACAGACTACACCGGGGAGCTGTTTTTT. Encoded protein: CATGTDYTGELFF.

DNA for the CDR3: TGTGCCAGCAGCAAAGGGGGGAGGACAGGGGTGTATCAGCCCCAGCATTTT. This sequence encodes CASSKGGRTGVYQPQHF. The chain is built from TRBV21-1 and TRBJ1-5; no check of the table's D call, TRBD1, against the DNA was made. TRBV21-1 is a pseudogene segment. This CDR3 has 17 amino acids.

This chain joins TRBV19 and TRBJ2-2, with TRBD1 as a possible D gene (6 bases). V gave up 4 bases and J gave up 3 bases, with 9 bases separating them. The CDR3 contains 14 residues. From germline, CDR1 is LNHDA and CDR2 SQIVND (reference sequence). The CDR3 protein is CASSRTVYTGELFF. The CDR3 region has the DNA TGTGCCAGTAGTAGGACAGTTTACACCGGGGAGCTGTTTTTT.

This clone was counted many times. V gene TRBV6-2 or TRBV6-3 combines with J gene TRBJ1-1; 8 bases map to TRBD1. The trim removed 5 bases at V and 5 bases at J, leaving 7 bases unmatched. Germline V gives CDR1 MNHEY, CDR2 SVGEGT. The length of the CDR3 is 14 residues. Here the CDR3 reads CASSHRGIGTEAFF. CDR3 DNA: TGTGCCAGCAGTCACAGGGGGATCGGAACTGAAGCTTTCTTT.

The V gene is TRBV6-1, the J gene TRBJ2-5; TRBD2 might be the D (5 bases). The V end was cut by 0 bases, the J end by 6 bases, with 14 bases between. The CDR3 covers 15 residues. From germline, CDR1 is MNHNS and CDR2 SASEGT. DNA for the CDR3: TGTGCCAGCAGTGAAGCCTGGACTGTTCAGAAGACCCAGTACTTC. The encoded protein is CASSEAWTVQKTQYF.

V gene TRBV6-5 combines with J gene TRBJ1-5; D is uncertain. The germline V gene encodes CDR1 MNHEY and CDR2 SVGAGI. Trimming left V 0 bases short and J 2 bases short, with 11 bases between. The CDR3 extends over 16 amino acids. Here the CDR3 DNA reads TGTGCCAGCAGTTACTCGATACAGAGGGGCAATCAGCCCCAGCATTTT. Residues: CASSYSIQRGNQPQHF.

The genes are TRBV9 and TRBJ2-5, with TRBD2 matching over 7 bases. The germline CDR1 and CDR2 sequences are SGDLS and YYNGEE. The CDR3 totals 15 residues. V was pared by 0 bases and J by 2 bases, with 4 bases of the junction left unmatched. DNA for the CDR3: TGTGCCAGCAGCGTAGCTGTCGGGGGGCAAGAGACCCAGTACTTC. Its protein is CASSVAVGGQETQYF.

The chain has TRBV5-1 and TRBJ2-7; TRBD1 is a possible D gene (6 bases). V was shortened by 0 bases and J by 4 bases, with 11 bases between the two germline ends. The germline V gene encodes CDR1 SGHRS and CDR2 YFSETQ. The CDR3 loop spans 14 amino acids. The CDR3 coding sequence is TGCGCCAGCAGCTTGGCTTTGGGGGCATACGAGCAGTACTTC. Translation: CASSLALGAYEQYF.